Each of the 23 T cell receptor beta chains below was sequenced from the same sample in a study of blood T cell repertoires in COVID-19. The repertoire was sequenced with immunoSEQ multiplex PCR; TCRdb's copy has only in-frame clones and lacks some. The sample consists of some 240,000 clones, around 90% of them appearing once. Sequencing was carried out using peripheral blood. Source of these receptors: a man in his sixties who had recovered from COVID-19.

The chain combines TRBV11-3 with TRBJ2-3; 8 positions match TRBD2. The CDR3 length is 17 residues. Germline CDR1 SGHNT, CDR2 YENEEA. The V gene end was trimmed by 1 base and the J gene end by 5 bases; junction bases not matched to a gene: 11. CDR3 sequence: CASSLGSSGWLLDTQYF. The CDR3 region has the DNA TGTGCCAGCAGCTTAGGCTCTAGCGGGTGGTTGTTAGATACGCAGTATTTT.

This clone showed up just a few times. This chain joins TRBV7-8 and TRBJ1-1; perhaps TRBD1 as D (6 bases). The CDR3 runs 14 residues. V dropped 3 bases and J dropped 5 bases, with 13 bases sitting between them. Germline CDR1 reads SGHVS; CDR2 reads FQNEAQ. This CDR3 reads CASSFPGEGTEAFF. The CDR3 bases are TGTGCCAGCAGCTTCCCAGGGGAGGGAACTGAAGCTTTCTTT.

The chain links TRBV2 to TRBJ2-5, with D perhaps matching TRBD1 (7 bases). The CDR3 spans 14 residues. The V gene's germline CDR1 is SNHLY and CDR2 FYNNEI. The V gene lost 4 bases and the J gene lost 7 bases, with 16 bases spanning the gap. Written as DNA, the CDR3 is TGTGCCAGCAGTGCTCCCCAGGGGGGAGGGACCCAGTACTTC. Translated, it gives CASSAPQGGGTQYF.

The rearrangement links TRBV5-5 to TRBJ2-4, with D uncertain. V was cut by 4 bases and J by 0 bases, with 8 bases left in between. CDR1 and CDR2 from the germline V gene are SGHKS and YYEKEE (reference sequence). The CDR3 contains 14 residues. CDR3 sequence (DNA): TGTGCCAGCAGCCTGTCGGTAGCCAAAAACATTCAGTACTTC. Translated, it gives CASSLSVAKNIQYF.

CDR3 loop: CASSGTSGEYNEQFF. DNA of the CDR3: TGTGCCAGCAGCGGGACTAGCGGGGAGTACAATGAGCAGTTCTTC. The rearrangement links TRBV9 to TRBJ2-1, with TRBD2 identical over 12 bases. The germline gives CDR1 SGDLS, CDR2 YYNGEE. This CDR3 has 15 amino acids. Trimming at V came to 3 bases and at J to 4 bases, leaving 2 bases not matched to a gene.

The chain recombines TRBV9 with TRBJ2-1, with D perhaps matching TRBD2 (5 bases). V lost 3 bases, J lost 8 bases, and 12 bases lay in between. Germline lookup yields CDR1 SGDLS and CDR2 YYNGEE. CDR3 length equals 13 residues. The CDR3 region is CASSGTLEYEQFF. The DNA of the CDR3 is TGTGCCAGCAGCGGCACACTAGAATATGAGCAGTTCTTC.

This chain uses TRBV7-2 with TRBJ2-1; 9 nucleotides agree with TRBD2. The CDR3 has 16 residues. Per the germline V gene, CDR1 is SGHTA and CDR2 is FQGNSA. V trimming: 1 base; J trimming: 7 bases; junction bases outside the gene matches: 8. CDR3: CASSLVGLRGGNEQFF. The CDR3, as DNA: TGTGCCAGCAGCTTAGTAGGGTTGCGGGGGGGGAATGAGCAGTTCTTC.

The rearrangement uses TRBV12-5 and TRBJ1-1; no clear D. Trimming cost V 5 bases and J 1 base, with 5 bases left between them. Germline CDR1 and CDR2: LGHNT and FRNRAP. The CDR3 length is 12 residues. DNA of the CDR3: TGTGCTAGTGGTCCCCGGAACACTGAAGCTTTCTTT. Protein sequence: CASGPRNTEAFF.

On this clone itself: At the DNA level, this CDR3 is encoded by other sequences in the same sample as well. The rearrangement joins TRBV19 to TRBJ1-2; possible D gene TRBD1, 6 bases. The CDR3 has 14 residues. With 4 bases removed from V and 4 bases from J, the gap between germline ends came to 13 bases. Germline V gene data show CDR1 as LNHDA and CDR2 as SQIVND (reference sequence). The CDR3 region is CASSKTGYGYGYTF. The CDR3 DNA reads as TGTGCCAGTAGTAAGACAGGTTACGGCTATGGCTACACCTTC.

The genes are TRBV5-5 and TRBJ1-1; D may be TRBD1 (5 bases). Germline CDR1 SGHKS, CDR2 YYEKEE (reference sequence). V lost 4 bases, J lost 4 bases, and 11 bases lay in between. This CDR3 region has 13 residues. CDR3 DNA: TGTGCCAGCAGCCCTGGACACAGCACTGAAGCTTTCTTT. As protein: CASSPGHSTEAFF.

V is TRBV5-1 and J is TRBJ1-4; 8 positions agree with TRBD1. CDR1 is SGHRS and CDR2 is YFSETQ in the germline V gene. Unmatched junction bases numbered 3, after V lost 3 bases and J lost 2 bases. The CDR3 contains 15 residues. The CDR3 DNA reads TGCGCCAGCAGCTCAGGGGGCTCCACTAATGAAAAACTGTTTTTT. This codes for CASSSGGSTNEKLFF. The entire variable domain, with the rest obtained from reference TRBV5-1 and TRBJ1-4, is as follows: KAGVTQTPRYLIKTRGQQVTLSCSPISGHRSVSWYQQTPGQGLQFLFEYFSETQRNKGNFPGRFSGRQFSNSRSEMNVSTLELGDSALYLCASSSGGSTNEKLFFGSGTQLSVL.

The genes are TRBV30 and TRBJ1-6, with D perhaps matching TRBD1 (5 bases). This CDR3 comprises 13 residues. The germline gives CDR1 GTSNPN, CDR2 SVGIG (reference sequence). V was clipped by 3 bases and J by 11 bases, with 14 bases between them. The CDR3 DNA is TGTGCCTGGAGGGGGGAGGGAGTTGCACCCCTCCACTTT. It specifies CAWRGEGVAPLHF.

This clone has a count of ten or more. The chain has TRBV7-9 and TRBJ2-7; 8 bases are a match to TRBD1. This CDR3 contains 14 residues. Trimming cost V 2 bases and J 6 bases; bases outside gene matches: 6. Per the germline V gene, CDR1 is SEHNR and CDR2 is FQNEAQ (reference sequence). The CDR3 reads CASSLFSTGGEQYF. Written as DNA, the CDR3 is TGTGCCAGCAGCTTATTTAGTACAGGGGGCGAGCAGTACTTC.

The chain combines TRBV6-2 or TRBV6-3 with TRBJ2-4; possible D gene TRBD1, 5 bases. Looked up from germline, CDR1 is MNHEY and CDR2 is SVGEGT. Trimming removed 0 bases from V and 7 bases from J, with 16 bases in between. This CDR3 region has 16 residues. This CDR3 reads CASSYSSRVNSNIQYF. Here the CDR3 DNA reads TGTGCCAGCAGTTACTCTTCCAGGGTAAATTCGAACATTCAGTACTTC.

This chain uses TRBV6-1 with TRBJ1-3, with D maybe TRBD1 (6 bases). Germline V lookup: CDR1 MNHNS, CDR2 SASEGT. Trimming shortened V by 3 bases and J by 2 bases, and 11 bases separated the two germline ends. The CDR3 is 15 amino acids. As DNA, the CDR3 is TGTGCCAGCAGTGATGTGGCAGGGGCTGGAAACACCATATATTTT. Protein: CASSDVAGAGNTIYF.

The V call is TRBV5-4, the J call TRBJ1-1; perhaps TRBD1 as D (6 bases). Between the trimmed V and J ends, which lost 4 bases and 0 bases, there was a span of 16 bases. Germline CDR1 and CDR2: SGHNT and YYREEE (reference sequence). This CDR3 has 16 amino acids. In DNA form, the CDR3 reads TGTGCCAGCAGCCCACCCGGGACAATGATGAACACTGAAGCTTTCTTT. Its translation: CASSPPGTMMNTEAFF.

This chain uses TRBV24-1 with TRBJ2-3; D might be TRBD1 (7 bases). Trimming removed 3 bases at V and 6 bases at J, with 21 bases between. Germline V gene sequence: CDR1 KGHDR, CDR2 SFDVKD. The CDR3 sequence is 17 residues long. The CDR3 coding sequence is TGTGCCACCAGTGATCCCGGACAGGCGGGGACCAGGGATACGCAGTATTTT. Encoded protein: CATSDPGQAGTRDTQYF.

The rearrangement joins TRBV25-1 to TRBJ2-7; 8 nucleotides match TRBD1. The V gene's germline CDR1 is MGHDK and CDR2 SYGVNS. The CDR3 spans 17 residues. DNA for the CDR3: TGTGCCAGCAGTGGACTTTGGGACAGGAGCCCGGCGGTGCTCCAAAAGGTC. This codes for CASSGLWDRSPAVLQKV.

The chain recombines TRBV10-3 with TRBJ2-3, with a tentative D call TRBD1 (6 bases). CDR3 length: 14 amino acids. Trimming took off 6 bases at V and 0 bases at J, with 10 bases between the two ends. Germline V gene lookup returns CDR1 ENHRY and CDR2 SYGVKD. The CDR3 region has the DNA TGTGCCATCAGGGACAGTACTAGCACAGATACGCAGTATTTT. Translation gives CAIRDSTSTDTQYF.

The gene calls are TRBV18 and TRBJ2-2; TRBD1 aligns across 9 bases. Germline V lookup: CDR1 KGHSH, CDR2 LQKENI. The CDR3 runs 15 residues. The V and J ends lost 5 bases and 4 bases, in that order; junction bases with no gene match: 5. CDR3 loop: CASSSGQGTTGELFF. The CDR3 region has the DNA TGTGCCAGCTCATCAGGACAGGGGACCACCGGGGAGCTGTTTTTT.

In its sample, this clone was seen once. The junction and the germline gene differ at one end; a read error may be behind it. The genes are TRBV10-3 and TRBJ1-1; 8 bases fit TRBD1. The CDR3 totals 13 residues. CDR1 and CDR2 from the germline V gene are ENHRY and SYGVKD. The chain's CDR3 is CALRGQMNTEAFF. The DNA for the CDR3 is TGTGCCCTCAGGGGGCAGATGAACACTGAAGCTTTCTTT.

The rearrangement joins TRBV19 to TRBJ1-2; D is perhaps TRBD1 (6 bases). CDR3 length: 11 amino acids. Germline V gives CDR1 LNHDA, CDR2 SQIVND (reference sequence). Trimming took off 10 bases at V and 4 bases at J, with 10 bases between the two ends. The chain's CDR3 is CATQTGYGYTF. The CDR3 nucleotides are TGTGCCACCCAGACAGGCTATGGCTACACCTTC.

This sequence joins TRBV19 and TRBJ1-5, with 7 bases aligning to TRBD1. V shed 7 bases and J 2 bases; nucleotides not matched to a gene: 5. Germline V CDR1 and CDR2: LNHDA, SQIVND (reference sequence). This CDR3 comprises 14 residues. For the CDR3, the DNA is TGTGCCAGTACCCTTGGGACAGGCAATCAGCCCCAGCATTTT. This translates into CASTLGTGNQPQHF.